This T cell receptor (beta chain) emerged from a study of neurological immune-mediated disorders. This clonotype was seen repeatedly, ten times or more. The starting material, 2 million PBMCs stored at -80 C, gave rise to the unsorted libraries. TCRdb ran MiXCR on the 5' RACE reads and lists one entry per CDR3 protein. The data contain 45,000 to 60,000 distinct CDR3 sequences, 2% to 2.5% of them seen just once; the ten biggest clones take up around 3%. The V gene lost 3 bases and the J gene lost 2 bases, with 23 bases spanning the gap. The germline gives CDR1 DFQATT, CDR2 SNEGSKA (reference sequence). The CDR3 consists of 18 residues.

The sequence was collected from a man aged 50-59 years with multiple sclerosis. This chain joins TRBV20-1 and TRBJ1-5; weak D call: TRBD1 (6 bases). Material: PBMCs. CDR3 coding DNA: TGCAGTGCTAGCTCCGGTTTGGGGGCCCAAGGTGGCAATCAGCCCCAGCATTTT. Translation gives CSASSGLGAQGGNQPQHF.